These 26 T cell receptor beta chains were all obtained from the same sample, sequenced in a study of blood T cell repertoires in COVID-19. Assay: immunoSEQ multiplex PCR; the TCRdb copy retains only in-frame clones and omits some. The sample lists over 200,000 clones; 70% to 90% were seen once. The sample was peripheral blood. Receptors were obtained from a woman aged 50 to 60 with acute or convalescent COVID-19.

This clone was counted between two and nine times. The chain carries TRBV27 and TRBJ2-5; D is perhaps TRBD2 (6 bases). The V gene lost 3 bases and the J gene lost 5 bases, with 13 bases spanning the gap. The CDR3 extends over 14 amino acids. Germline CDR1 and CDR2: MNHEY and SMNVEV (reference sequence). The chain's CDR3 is CASSLEGVGETQYF. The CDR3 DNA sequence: TGTGCCAGCAGTTTGGAGGGAGTTGGTGAGACCCAGTACTTC.

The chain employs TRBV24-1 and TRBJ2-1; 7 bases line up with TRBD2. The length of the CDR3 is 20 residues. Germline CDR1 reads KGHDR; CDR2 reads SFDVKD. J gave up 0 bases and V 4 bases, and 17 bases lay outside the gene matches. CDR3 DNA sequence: TGTGCCACCAGTGACCCCTCTGGAAGCAGCACGGGGGGCTCCTACAATGAGCAGTTCTTC. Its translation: CATSDPSGSSTGGSYNEQFF.

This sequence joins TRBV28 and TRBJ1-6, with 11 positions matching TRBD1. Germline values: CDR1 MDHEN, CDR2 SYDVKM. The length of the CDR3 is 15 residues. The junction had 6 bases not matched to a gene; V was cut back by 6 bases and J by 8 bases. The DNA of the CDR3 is TGTGCCAGCAGGCCGGGACAGGGGGATTATTCACCCCTCCACTTT. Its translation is CASRPGQGDYSPLHF.

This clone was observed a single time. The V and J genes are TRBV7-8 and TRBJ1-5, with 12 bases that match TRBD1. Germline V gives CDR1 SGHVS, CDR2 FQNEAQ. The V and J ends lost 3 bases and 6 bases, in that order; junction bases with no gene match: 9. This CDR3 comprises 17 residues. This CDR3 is CASSFLGTGGFSQPQHF. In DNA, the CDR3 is TGTGCCAGCAGCTTCCTCGGGACAGGGGGCTTTAGTCAGCCCCAGCATTTT.

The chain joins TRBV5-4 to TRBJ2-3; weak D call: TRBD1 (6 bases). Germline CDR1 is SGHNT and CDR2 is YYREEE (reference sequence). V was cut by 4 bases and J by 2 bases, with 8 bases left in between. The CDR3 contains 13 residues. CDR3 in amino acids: CASSRQDTDTQYF. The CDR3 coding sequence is TGTGCCAGCAGCCGACAGGACACAGATACGCAGTATTTT.

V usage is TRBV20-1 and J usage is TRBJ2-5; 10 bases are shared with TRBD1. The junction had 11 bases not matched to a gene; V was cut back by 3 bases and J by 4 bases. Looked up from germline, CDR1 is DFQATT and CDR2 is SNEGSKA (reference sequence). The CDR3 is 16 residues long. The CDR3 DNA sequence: TGCAGTGCTAGTTCCCCGACCCGGGACAGGGGAGAGACCCAGTACTTC. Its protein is CSASSPTRDRGETQYF.

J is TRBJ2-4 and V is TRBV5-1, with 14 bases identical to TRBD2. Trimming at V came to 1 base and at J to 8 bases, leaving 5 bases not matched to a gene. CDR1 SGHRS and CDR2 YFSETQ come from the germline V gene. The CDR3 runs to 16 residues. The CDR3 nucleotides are TGCGCCAGCAGCTTGTCCCCGGGACTAGCGGGAGACATTCAGTACTTC. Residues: CASSLSPGLAGDIQYF.

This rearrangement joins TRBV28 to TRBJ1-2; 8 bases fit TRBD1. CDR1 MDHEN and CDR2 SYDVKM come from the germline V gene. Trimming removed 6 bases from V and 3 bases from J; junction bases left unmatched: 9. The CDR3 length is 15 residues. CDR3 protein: CASSRRDRPYYGYTF. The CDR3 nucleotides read TGTGCCAGCAGCCGTCGGGACAGGCCTTACTATGGCTACACCTTC.

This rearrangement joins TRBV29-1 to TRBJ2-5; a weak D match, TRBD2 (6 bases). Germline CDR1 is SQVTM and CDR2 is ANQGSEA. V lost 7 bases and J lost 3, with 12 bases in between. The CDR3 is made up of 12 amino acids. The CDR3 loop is CSAGWGEETQYF. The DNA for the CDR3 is TGCAGCGCTGGTTGGGGGGAAGAGACCCAGTACTTC. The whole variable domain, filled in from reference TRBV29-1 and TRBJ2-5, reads SAVISQKPSRDICQRGTSLTIQCQVDSQVTMMFWYRQQPGQSLTLIATANQGSEATYESGFVIDKFPISRPNLTFSTLTVSNMSPEDSSIYLCSAGWGEETQYFGPGTRLLVL.

This chain's CDR3 is CASSDHRGGGYGYTF. In nucleotides, the CDR3 is TGTGCCAGCAGTGACCACAGGGGGGGCGGCTATGGCTACACCTTC. This chain links TRBV6-1 with TRBJ1-2; 8 positions agree with TRBD1. With 3 bases clipped from V and 4 bases from J, the junction kept 7 bases outside the gene matches. Germline values: CDR1 MNHNS, CDR2 SASEGT. The CDR3 length is 15 residues.

DNA of the CDR3: TGTGCCAGCAGCCCCGGGACAGGGAACACTGAAGCTTTCTTT. Translation: CASSPGTGNTEAFF. This chain uses TRBV5-5 with TRBJ1-1; 8 nucleotides align to TRBD1. V lost 4 bases, J lost 1 base, and 3 bases stayed unmatched. Per germline, CDR1 SGHKS and CDR2 YYEKEE (reference sequence). The CDR3 covers 14 residues.

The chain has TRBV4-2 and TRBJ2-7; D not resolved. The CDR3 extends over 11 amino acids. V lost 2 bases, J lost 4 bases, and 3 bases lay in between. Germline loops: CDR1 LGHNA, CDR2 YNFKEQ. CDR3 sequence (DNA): TGTGCCAGCAGCCAAACTTACGAGCAGTACTTC. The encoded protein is CASSQTYEQYF.

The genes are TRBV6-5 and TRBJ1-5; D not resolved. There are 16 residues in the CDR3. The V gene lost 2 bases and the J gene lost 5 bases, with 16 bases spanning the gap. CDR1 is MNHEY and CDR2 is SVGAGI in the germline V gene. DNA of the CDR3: TGTGCCAGCAGTTACCAAATGGGAGGGTTGGATCAGCCCCAGCATTTT. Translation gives CASSYQMGGLDQPQHF.

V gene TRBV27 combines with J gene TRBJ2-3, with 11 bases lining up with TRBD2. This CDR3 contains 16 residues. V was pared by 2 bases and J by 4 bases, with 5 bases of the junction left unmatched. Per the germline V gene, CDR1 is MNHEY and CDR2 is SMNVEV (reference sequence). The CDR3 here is CASSLTLAGGSDTQYF. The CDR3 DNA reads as TGTGCCAGCAGTTTAACTCTAGCGGGAGGTTCAGATACGCAGTATTTT.

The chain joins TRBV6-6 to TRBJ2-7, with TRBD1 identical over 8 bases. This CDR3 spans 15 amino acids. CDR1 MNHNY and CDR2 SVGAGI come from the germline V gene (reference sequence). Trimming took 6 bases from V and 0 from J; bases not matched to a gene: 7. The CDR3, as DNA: TGTGCCAGCAGACACGGACAGGGTGGCTCCTACGAGCAGTACTTC. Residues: CASRHGQGGSYEQYF.

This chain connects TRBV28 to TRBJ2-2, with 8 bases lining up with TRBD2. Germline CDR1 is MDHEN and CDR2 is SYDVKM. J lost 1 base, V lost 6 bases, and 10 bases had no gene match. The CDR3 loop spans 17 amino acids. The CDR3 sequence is CASRRRLAGGNTGELFF. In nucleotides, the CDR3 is TGTGCCAGCAGACGCCGCCTCGCGGGAGGGAACACCGGGGAGCTGTTTTTT.

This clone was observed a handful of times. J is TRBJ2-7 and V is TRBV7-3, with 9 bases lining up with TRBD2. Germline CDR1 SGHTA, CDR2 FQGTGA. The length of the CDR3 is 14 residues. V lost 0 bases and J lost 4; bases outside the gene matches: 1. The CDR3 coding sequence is TGTGCCAGCAGCTTAACTAGCGGGAGTTACGAGCAGTACTTC. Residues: CASSLTSGSYEQYF.

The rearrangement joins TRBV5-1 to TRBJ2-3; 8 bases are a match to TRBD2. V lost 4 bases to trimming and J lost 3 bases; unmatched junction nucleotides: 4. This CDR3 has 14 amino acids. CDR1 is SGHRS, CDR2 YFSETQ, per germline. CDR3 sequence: CASSEPGGTDTQYF. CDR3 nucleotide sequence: TGCGCCAGCAGCGAGCCGGGGGGGACAGATACGCAGTATTTT.

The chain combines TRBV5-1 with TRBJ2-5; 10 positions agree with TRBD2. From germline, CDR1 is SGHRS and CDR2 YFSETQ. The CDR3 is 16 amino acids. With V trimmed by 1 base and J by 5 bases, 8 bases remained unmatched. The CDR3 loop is CASSLMSSGSLETQYF. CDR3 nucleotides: TGCGCCAGCAGCTTGATGTCTAGCGGGAGTCTGGAGACCCAGTACTTC.

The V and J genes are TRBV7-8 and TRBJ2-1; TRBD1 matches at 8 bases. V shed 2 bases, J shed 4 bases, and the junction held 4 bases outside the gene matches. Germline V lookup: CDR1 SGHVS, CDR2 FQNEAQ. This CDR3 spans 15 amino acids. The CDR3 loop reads CASSLMGQVYNEQFF. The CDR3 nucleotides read TGTGCCAGCAGCTTAATGGGACAGGTATACAATGAGCAGTTCTTC.

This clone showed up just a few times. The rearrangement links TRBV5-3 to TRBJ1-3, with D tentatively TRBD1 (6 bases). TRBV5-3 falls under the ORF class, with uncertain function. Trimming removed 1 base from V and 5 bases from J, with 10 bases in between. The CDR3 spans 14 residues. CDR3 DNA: TGTGCCAGAAGCTTGTCTAGGGACAGAAACACCATATATTTT. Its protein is CARSLSRDRNTIYF.

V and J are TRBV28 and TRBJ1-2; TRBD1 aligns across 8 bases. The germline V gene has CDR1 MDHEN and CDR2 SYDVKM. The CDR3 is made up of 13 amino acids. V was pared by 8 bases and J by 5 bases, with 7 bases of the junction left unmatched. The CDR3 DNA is TGTGCCAGCCATCCAAACAGGGGGTATGGCTACACCTTC. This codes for CASHPNRGYGYTF.

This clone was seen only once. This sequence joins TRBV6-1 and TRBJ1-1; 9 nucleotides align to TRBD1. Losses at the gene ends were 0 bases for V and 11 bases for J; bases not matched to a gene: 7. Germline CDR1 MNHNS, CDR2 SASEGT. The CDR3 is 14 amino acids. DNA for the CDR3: TGTGCCAGCAGTGAAGCGCTACAGGGGGCGCCGGCTTTCTTT. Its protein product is CASSEALQGAPAFF.

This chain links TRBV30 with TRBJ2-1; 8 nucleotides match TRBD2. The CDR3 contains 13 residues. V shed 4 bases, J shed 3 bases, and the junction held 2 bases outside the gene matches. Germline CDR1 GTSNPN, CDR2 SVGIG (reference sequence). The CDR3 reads CAWMSGSYNEQFF. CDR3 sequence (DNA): TGTGCCTGGATGAGCGGGAGCTACAATGAGCAGTTCTTC. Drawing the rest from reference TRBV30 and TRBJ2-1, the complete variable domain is SQTIHQWPATLVQPVGSPLSLECTVEGTSNPNLYWYRQAAGRGLQLLFYSVGIGQISSEVPQNLSASRPQDRQFILSSKKLLLSDSGFYLCAWMSGSYNEQFFGPGTRLTVL.

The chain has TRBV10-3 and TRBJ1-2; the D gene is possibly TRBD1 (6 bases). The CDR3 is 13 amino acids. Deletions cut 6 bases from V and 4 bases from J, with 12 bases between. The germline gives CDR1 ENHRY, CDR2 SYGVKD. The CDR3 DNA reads TGTGCCATCAGGACGACAGGTAGCTATGGCTACACCTTC. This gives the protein CAIRTTGSYGYTF.

CDR3 region: CASSLEGTGPARTDTQYF. CDR3 nucleotides: TGTGCCAGCAGCTTAGAAGGGACAGGCCCGGCGCGCACAGATACGCAGTATTTT. The V and J genes are TRBV7-2 and TRBJ2-3; 8 bases fit TRBD1. CDR1 and CDR2 (germline): SGHTA, FQGNSA. CDR3 length: 18 amino acids. V lost 1 base to trimming and J lost 1 base; unmatched junction nucleotides: 10.